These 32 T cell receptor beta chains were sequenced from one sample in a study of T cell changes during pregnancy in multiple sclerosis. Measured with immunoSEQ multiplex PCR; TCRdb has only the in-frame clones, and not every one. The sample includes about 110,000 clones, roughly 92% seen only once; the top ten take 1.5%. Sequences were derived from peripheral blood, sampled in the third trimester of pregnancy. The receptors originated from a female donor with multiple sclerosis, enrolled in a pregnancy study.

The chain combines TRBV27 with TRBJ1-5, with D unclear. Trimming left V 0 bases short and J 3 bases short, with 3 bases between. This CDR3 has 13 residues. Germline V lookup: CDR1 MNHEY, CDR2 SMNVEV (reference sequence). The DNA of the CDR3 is TGTGCCAGCAGTTTATCCTTCAATCAGCCCCAGCATTTT. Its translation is CASSLSFNQPQHF.

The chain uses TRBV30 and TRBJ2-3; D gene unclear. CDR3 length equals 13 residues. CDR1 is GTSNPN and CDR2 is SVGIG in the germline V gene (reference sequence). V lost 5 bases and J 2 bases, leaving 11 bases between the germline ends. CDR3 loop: CAWGIRVTDTQYF. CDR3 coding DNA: TGTGCCTGGGGTATACGAGTCACAGATACGCAGTATTTT.

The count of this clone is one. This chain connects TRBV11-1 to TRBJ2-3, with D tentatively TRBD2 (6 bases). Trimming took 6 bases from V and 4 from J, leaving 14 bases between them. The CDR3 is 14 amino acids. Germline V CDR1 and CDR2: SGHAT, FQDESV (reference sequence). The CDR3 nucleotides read TGTGCCAGCAGACGCCGACTAGAATCAGATACGCAGTATTTT. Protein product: CASRRRLESDTQYF.

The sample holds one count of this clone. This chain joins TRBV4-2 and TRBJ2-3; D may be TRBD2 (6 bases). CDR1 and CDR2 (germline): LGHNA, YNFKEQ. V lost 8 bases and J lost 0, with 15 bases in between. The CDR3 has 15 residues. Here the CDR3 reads CASAGLPTSTDTQYF. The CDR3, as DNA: TGTGCCAGCGCCGGACTACCAACTAGCACAGATACGCAGTATTTT.

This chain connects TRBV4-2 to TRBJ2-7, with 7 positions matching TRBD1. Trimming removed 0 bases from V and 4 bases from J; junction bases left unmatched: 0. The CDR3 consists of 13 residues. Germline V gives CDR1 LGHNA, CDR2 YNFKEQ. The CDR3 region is CASSQDRGYEQYF. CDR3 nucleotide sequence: TGTGCCAGCAGCCAAGACAGGGGGTACGAGCAGTACTTC.

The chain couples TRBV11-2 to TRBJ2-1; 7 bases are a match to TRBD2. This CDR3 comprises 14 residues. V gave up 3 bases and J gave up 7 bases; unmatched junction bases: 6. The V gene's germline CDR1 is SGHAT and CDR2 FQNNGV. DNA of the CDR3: TGTGCCAGCAGCTTGAGCGGGGCGGGGAATGAGCAGTTCTTC. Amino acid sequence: CASSLSGAGNEQFF.

In DNA, the CDR3 is TGTGCCAGCAGTGGGGGGGGCGGTGAAGCTTTCTTT. Translating gives CASSGGGGEAFF. The rearrangement links TRBV6-5 to TRBJ1-1, with D tentatively TRBD1 (6 bases). The CDR3 has 12 residues. Looked up from germline, CDR1 is MNHEY and CDR2 is SVGAGI. The ends were cut back, 5 bases at V and 7 bases at J, with 11 bases in the middle.

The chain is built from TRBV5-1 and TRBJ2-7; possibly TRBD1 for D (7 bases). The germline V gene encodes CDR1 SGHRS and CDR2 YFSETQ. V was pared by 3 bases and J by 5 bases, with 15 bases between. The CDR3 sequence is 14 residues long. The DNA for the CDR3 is TGCGCCAGCAGCTCGTTGACAGGGAGGAACGAGCAGTACTTC. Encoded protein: CASSSLTGRNEQYF.

This CDR3 is CASSDLGDEKLFF. In DNA, the CDR3 is TGTGCCAGCTCCGACCTAGGGGATGAAAAACTGTTTTTT. The V gene is TRBV6-1, the J gene TRBJ1-4; a possible D gene is TRBD1 (5 bases). The germline CDR1 and CDR2 sequences are MNHNS and SASEGT. CDR3 length: 13 amino acids. V dropped 8 bases and J dropped 6 bases, with 13 bases sitting between them.

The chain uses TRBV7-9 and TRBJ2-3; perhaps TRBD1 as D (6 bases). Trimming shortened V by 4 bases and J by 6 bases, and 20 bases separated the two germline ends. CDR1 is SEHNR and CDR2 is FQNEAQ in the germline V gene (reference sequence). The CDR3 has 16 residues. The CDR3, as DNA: TGTGCCAGCAGCTCAGGGCCAACAGGGCGGATGGATACGCAGTATTTT. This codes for CASSSGPTGRMDTQYF.

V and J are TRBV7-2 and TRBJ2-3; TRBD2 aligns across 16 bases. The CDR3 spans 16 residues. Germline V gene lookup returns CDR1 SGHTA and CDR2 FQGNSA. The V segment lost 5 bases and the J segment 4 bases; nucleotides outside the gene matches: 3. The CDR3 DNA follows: TGTGCCAGCAGCGGGACTAGCGGGGGGGCTTCAGATACGCAGTATTTT. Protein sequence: CASSGTSGGASDTQYF.

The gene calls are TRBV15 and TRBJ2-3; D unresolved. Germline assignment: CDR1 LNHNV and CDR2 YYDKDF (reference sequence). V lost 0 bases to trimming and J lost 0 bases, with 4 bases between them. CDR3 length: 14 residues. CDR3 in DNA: TGTGCCACCAGCAGAGATCCTAGCACAGATACGCAGTATTTT. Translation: CATSRDPSTDTQYF.

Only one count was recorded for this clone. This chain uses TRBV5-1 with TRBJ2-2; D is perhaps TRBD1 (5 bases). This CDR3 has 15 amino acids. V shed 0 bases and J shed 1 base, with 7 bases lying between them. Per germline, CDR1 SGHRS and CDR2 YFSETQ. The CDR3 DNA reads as TGCGCCAGCAGCTTGGCGGACAAGAACACCGGGGAGCTGTTTTTT. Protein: CASSLADKNTGELFF.

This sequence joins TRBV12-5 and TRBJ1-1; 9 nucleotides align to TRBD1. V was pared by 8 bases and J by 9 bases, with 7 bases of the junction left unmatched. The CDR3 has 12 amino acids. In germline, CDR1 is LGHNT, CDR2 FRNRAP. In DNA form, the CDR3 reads TGTGCTAGTACGCAAGGGACAGGGAAAGCTTTCTTT. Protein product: CASTQGTGKAFF.

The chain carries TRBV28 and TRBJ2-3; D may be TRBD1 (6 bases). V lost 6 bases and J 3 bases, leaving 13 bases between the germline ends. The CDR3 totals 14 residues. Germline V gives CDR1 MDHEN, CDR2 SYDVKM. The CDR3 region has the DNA TGTGCCAGCAGATCACGTAGGGGGACAGATACGCAGTATTTT. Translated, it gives CASRSRRGTDTQYF.

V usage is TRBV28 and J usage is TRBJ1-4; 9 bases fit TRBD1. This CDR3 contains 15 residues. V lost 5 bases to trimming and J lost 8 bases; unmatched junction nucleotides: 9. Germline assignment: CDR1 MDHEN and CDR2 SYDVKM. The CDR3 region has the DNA TGTGCCAGCAGTGCACGACAGGGGGTTTGGGAAAAACTGTTTTTT. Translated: CASSARQGVWEKLFF.

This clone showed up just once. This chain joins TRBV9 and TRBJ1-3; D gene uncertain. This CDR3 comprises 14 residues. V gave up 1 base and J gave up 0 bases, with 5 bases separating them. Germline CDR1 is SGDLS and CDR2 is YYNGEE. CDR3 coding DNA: TGTGCCAGCAGCGTATCATCCTCTGGAAACACCATATATTTT. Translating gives CASSVSSSGNTIYF.

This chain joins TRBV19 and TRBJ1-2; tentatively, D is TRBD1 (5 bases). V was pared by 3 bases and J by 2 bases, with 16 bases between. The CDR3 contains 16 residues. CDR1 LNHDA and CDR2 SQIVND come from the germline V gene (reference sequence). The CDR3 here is CASSMSGAGVNYGYTF. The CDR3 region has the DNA TGTGCCAGTAGTATGAGTGGGGCGGGGGTGAACTATGGCTACACCTTC.

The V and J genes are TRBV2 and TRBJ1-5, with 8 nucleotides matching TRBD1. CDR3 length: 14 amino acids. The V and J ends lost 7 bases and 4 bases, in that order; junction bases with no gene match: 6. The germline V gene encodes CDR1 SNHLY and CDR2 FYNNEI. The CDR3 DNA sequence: TGTGCCAGCACCGGGACAGGTCCTAATCAGCCCCAGCATTTT. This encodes CASTGTGPNQPQHF. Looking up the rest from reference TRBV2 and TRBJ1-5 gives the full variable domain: EPEVTQTPSHQVTQMGQEVILRCVPISNHLYFYWYRQILGQKVEFLVSFYNNEISEKSEIFDDQFSVERPDGSNFTLKIRSTKLEDSAMYFCASTGTGPNQPQHFGDGTRLSIL.

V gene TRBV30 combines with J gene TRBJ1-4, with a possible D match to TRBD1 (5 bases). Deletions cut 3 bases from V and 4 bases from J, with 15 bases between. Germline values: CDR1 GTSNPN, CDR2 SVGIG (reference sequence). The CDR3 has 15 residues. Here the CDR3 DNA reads TGTGCCTGGAGACCCGTTCGGGGGAGTAATGAAAAACTGTTTTTT. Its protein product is CAWRPVRGSNEKLFF.

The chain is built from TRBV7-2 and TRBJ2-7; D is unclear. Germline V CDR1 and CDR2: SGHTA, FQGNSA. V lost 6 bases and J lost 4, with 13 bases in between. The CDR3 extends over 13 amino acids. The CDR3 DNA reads TGTGCCAGCAGTGACGTCCTCGGGTACGAGCAGTACTTC. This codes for CASSDVLGYEQYF.

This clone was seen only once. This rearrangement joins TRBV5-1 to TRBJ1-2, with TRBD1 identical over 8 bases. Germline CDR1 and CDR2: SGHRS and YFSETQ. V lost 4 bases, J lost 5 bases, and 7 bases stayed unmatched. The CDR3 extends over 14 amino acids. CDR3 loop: CASSLGTGDYGYTF. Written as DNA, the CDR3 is TGCGCCAGCAGCCTGGGGACAGGCGATTATGGCTACACCTTC.

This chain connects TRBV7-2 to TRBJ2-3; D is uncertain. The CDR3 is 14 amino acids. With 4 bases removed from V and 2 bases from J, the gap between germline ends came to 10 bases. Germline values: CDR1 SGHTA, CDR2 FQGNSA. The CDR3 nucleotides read TGTGCCAGCAGCTGGAGTCTGTTCACAGATACGCAGTATTTT. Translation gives CASSWSLFTDTQYF. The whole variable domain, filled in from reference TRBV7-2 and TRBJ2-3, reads GAGVSQSPSNKVTEKGKDVELRCDPISGHTALYWYRQSLGQGLEFLIYFQGNSAPDKSGLPSDRFSAERTGGSVSTLTIQRTQQEDSAVYLCASSWSLFTDTQYFGPGTRLTVL.

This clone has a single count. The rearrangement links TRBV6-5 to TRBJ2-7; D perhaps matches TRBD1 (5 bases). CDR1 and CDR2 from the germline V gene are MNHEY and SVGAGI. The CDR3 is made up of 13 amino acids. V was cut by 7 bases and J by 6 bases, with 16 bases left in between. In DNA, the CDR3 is TGTGCCAGCACCCTGGGGCAGACGGGCGAGCAGTACTTC. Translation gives CASTLGQTGEQYF.

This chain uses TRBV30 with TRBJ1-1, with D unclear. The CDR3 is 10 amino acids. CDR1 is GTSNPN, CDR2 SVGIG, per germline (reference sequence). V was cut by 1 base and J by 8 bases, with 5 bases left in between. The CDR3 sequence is CAWSGREAFF. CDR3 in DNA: TGTGCCTGGAGTGGCAGAGAAGCTTTCTTT.

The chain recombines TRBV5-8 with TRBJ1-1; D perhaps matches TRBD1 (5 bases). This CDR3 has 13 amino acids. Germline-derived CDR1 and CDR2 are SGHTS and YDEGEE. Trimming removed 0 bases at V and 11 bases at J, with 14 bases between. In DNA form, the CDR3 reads TGTGCCAGCAGCTTGGGTTGGCGGGACCTCGCTTTCTTT. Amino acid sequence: CASSLGWRDLAFF.

As DNA, the CDR3 is TGTGCCATCAGGGGACAGGGAATGAACACTGAAGCTTTCTTT. This gives the protein CAIRGQGMNTEAFF. The V and J genes are TRBV10-3 and TRBJ1-1; 9 bases agree with TRBD1. Germline-derived CDR1 and CDR2 are ENHRY and SYGVKD. Losses at the gene ends were 6 bases for V and 0 bases for J; bases not matched to a gene: 2. This CDR3 spans 14 amino acids.

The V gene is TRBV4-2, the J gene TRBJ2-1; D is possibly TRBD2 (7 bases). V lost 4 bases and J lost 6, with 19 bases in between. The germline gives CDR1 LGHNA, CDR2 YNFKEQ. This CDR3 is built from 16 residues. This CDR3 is CASSRGAGAVTNEQFF. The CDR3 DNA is TGTGCCAGCAGCCGGGGGGCGGGAGCGGTTACCAATGAGCAGTTCTTC.

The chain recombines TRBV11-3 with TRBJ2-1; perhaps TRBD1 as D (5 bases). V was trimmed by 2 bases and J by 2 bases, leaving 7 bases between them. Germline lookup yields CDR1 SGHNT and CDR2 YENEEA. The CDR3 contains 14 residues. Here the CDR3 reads CASSLQGPYNEQFF. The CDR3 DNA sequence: TGTGCCAGCAGCTTACAGGGCCCCTACAATGAGCAGTTCTTC.

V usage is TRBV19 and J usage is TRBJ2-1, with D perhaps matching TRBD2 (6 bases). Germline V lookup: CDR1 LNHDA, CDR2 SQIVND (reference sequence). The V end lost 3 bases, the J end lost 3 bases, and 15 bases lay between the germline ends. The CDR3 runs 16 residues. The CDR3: CASSIKAGLHYNEQFF. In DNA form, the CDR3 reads TGTGCCAGTAGTATCAAGGCGGGACTGCACTACAATGAGCAGTTCTTC.

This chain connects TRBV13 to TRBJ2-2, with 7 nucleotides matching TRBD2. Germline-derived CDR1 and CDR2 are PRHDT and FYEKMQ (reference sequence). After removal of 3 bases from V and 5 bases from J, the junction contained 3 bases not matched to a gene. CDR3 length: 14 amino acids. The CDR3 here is CASSFPGGTGELFF. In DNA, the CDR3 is TGTGCCAGCAGCTTCCCCGGGGGGACCGGGGAGCTGTTTTTT. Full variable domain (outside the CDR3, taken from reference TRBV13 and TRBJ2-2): AAGVIQSPRHLIKEKRETATLKCYPIPRHDTVYWYQQGPGQDPQFLISFYEKMQSDKGSIPDRFSAQQFSDYHSELNMSSLELGDSALYFCASSFPGGTGELFFGEGSRLTVL.

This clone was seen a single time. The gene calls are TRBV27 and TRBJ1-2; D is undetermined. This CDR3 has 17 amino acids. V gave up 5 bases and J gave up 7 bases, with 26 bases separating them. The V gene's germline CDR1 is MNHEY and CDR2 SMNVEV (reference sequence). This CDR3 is CASSPQHRTRLYGGYTF. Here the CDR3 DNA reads TGTGCCAGCAGTCCACAACATAGGACTCGTTTATATGGTGGCTACACCTTC.